This note documents a single T cell receptor beta chain sequence. The assay was immunoSEQ multiplex PCR, and TCRdb's table has in-frame clones only and misses some. The sample shows roughly 280,000 clones, approximately 90% of them seen only once. The entry originates in a study of blood T cell repertoires in COVID-19. This TCR derives from a man younger than 30 with active or convalescent COVID-19. The material sequenced was peripheral blood.

The CDR3 loop is CASSQTGGGRGAFF. CDR3 sequence (DNA): TGCGCCAGCAGCCAAACGGGGGGAGGCCGGGGAGCTTTCTTT. The chain couples TRBV5-1 to TRBJ1-1, with D maybe TRBD1 (5 bases). The CDR3 consists of 14 residues. V was pared by 4 bases and J by 10 bases, with 20 bases between. Germline assignment: CDR1 SGHRS and CDR2 YFSETQ.